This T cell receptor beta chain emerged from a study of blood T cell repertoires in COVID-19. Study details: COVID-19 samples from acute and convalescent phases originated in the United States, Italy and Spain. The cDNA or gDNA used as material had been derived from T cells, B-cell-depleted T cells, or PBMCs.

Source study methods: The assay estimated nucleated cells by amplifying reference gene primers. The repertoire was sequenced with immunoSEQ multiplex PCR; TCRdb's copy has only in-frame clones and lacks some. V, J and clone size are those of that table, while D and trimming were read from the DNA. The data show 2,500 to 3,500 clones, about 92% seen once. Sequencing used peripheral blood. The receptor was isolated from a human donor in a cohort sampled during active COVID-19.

CDR3 residues: CASSEGLAPDTQYF. As DNA, the CDR3 is TGTGCCAGCAGCGAGGGACTAGCCCCAGATACGCAGTATTTT. The chain recombines TRBV9 with TRBJ2-3, with 9 positions matching TRBD2. The germline CDR1 and CDR2 sequences are SGDLS and YYNGEE. The CDR3 runs to 14 residues. After removal of 3 bases from V and 4 bases from J, the junction contained 3 bases not matched to a gene. The complete variable domain, with remaining parts taken from reference TRBV9 and TRBJ2-3, reads DSGVTQTPKHLITATGQRVTLRCSPRSGDLSVYWYQQSLDQGLQFLIQYYNGEERAKGNILERFSAQQFPDLHSELNLSSLELGDSALYFCASSEGLAPDTQYFGPGTRLTVL.